Sequencing of this T cell receptor beta chain was carried out in a study of spatial heterogeneity in lung cancer. Overall study results and limits: In tumors, expanded intratumoral alpha and beta TCR counts tracked mutation counts. The authors estimated that about 7% of tumor T cells were covered for alpha chains and roughly 14% for beta chains.

TCRdb passed the 5' RACE reads through MiXCR, listing each CDR3 protein once. The sample yields about 18,000 distinct CDR3 sequences, around 6.8% seen once. V lost 5 bases and J lost 6; bases outside the gene matches: 9. The CDR3 is 15 residues long. Per germline, CDR1 GTSNPN and CDR2 SVGIG (reference sequence). Time point defined: sample taken at primary tumor resection. Sequencing of whole RNA from tumor, nontumor lung or frozen PBMC involved no sorting. In its sample, this clonotype was seen many times. Its antigen is not known. The genes are TRBV30 and TRBJ1-5; 11 nucleotides align to TRBD1. The source was lung tumor tissue, collected at surgery. The origin of this receptor is a male donor with early-stage non-small cell lung cancer. The CDR3 DNA reads TGTGCCTGGGGAGCGGGACAGGGGGATAGTCAGCCCCAGCATTTT. Amino acid sequence: CAWGAGQGDSQPQHF.